One sample yielded the 26 T cell receptor beta chains listed below, sequenced in a study of T cells in Graves' hyperthyroidism and ophthalmopathy. Amplification of TCR beta CDR3 regions was performed using RNA transcripts as template. The primer set for the first-round RT-PCR of the TCR CDR3 was HTBI. TCRdb re-called the multiplex PCR reads with MiXCR, one entry per CDR3 protein. This repertoire shows around 430,000 distinct CDR3 sequences, more than 13% found once; its top ten account for about 33%. The sequenced material came from blood. These receptors were collected from a woman in her thirties with Graves' hyperthyroidism.

The rearrangement uses TRBV24-1 and TRBJ2-1; 11 positions match TRBD1. Per the germline V gene, CDR1 is KGHDR and CDR2 is SFDVKD. Germline trimming cut 7 bases from V and 7 bases from J; bases unmatched to any gene: 11. The length of the CDR3 is 16 residues. DNA for the CDR3: TGTGCCACCAGCGGTCGTGGGACAGGGGGAAGGAATGAGCAGTTCTTC. Its protein product is CATSGRGTGGRNEQFF.

This clonotype has just a few counts. The chain couples TRBV27 to TRBJ2-5; 16 nucleotides line up with TRBD2. The CDR3 consists of 13 residues. The ends lost 6 bases at V and 13 bases at J; junction bases unmatched: 5. CDR1 and CDR2 from the germline V gene are MNHEY and SMNVEV (reference sequence). DNA of the CDR3: TGTGCCAGCAGGCCTGGGACTAGCGGGAGGGGGTACTTC. This encodes CASRPGTSGRGYF.

This chain connects TRBV7-3 to TRBJ2-2; no definite D call. CDR3 length: 14 amino acids. The V gene lost 3 bases and the J gene lost 2 bases, with 7 bases spanning the gap. The germline gives CDR1 SGHTA, CDR2 FQGTGA. CDR3 nucleotides: TGTGCCAGCAGCTTCGGCAGCAACACCGGGGAGCTGTTTTTT. Translation: CASSFGSNTGELFF.

In its sample, this clonotype was seen many times. The chain links TRBV12-3 or TRBV12-4 to TRBJ1-2, with TRBD1 identical over 7 bases. The CDR3 loop spans 15 amino acids. V trimming: 1 base; J trimming: 8 bases; junction bases outside the gene matches: 10. The CDR3 here is CASSLGAGGGWGYTF. CDR3 sequence (DNA): TGTGCCAGCAGTTTAGGGGCAGGGGGAGGTTGGGGCTACACCTTC.

This clonotype was recorded many times. This sequence joins TRBV15 and TRBJ2-5, with D perhaps TRBD2 (5 bases). Trimming removed 2 bases from V and 5 bases from J, with 15 bases in between. Germline-derived CDR1 and CDR2 are LNHNV and YYDKDF (reference sequence). The CDR3 is made up of 15 amino acids. The CDR3 sequence: CATSRTGEKEETQYF. DNA for the CDR3: TGTGCCACCAGCAGAACCGGGGAAAAGGAGGAGACCCAGTACTTC.

This chain joins TRBV15 and TRBJ2-7; D may match TRBD1 or TRBD2 (5 bases each). Trimming removed 5 bases from V and 2 bases from J, with 13 bases in between. The CDR3 has 14 amino acids. Germline values: CDR1 LNHNV, CDR2 YYDKDF (reference sequence). The CDR3 DNA is TGTGCCACCAGCGTCCGGGACGGAACCTACGAGCAGTACTTC. Residues: CATSVRDGTYEQYF.

This clonotype has just a few counts. This chain links TRBV3-1 with TRBJ2-5, with TRBD2 matching 8 bases. Losses at the gene ends were 1 base for V and 1 base for J; bases not matched to a gene: 8. From germline, CDR1 is LGHDT and CDR2 YNNKEL (reference sequence). The CDR3 has 17 residues. The CDR3 nucleotides read TGTGCCAGCAGCCAAGTTCGTAGCGGGGATTTCCAAGAGACCCAGTACTTC. Its protein product is CASSQVRSGDFQETQYF.

This clonotype was found many times. The gene calls are TRBV27 and TRBJ2-5; D possibly uses TRBD1 or TRBD2 (6 bases each). The CDR3 length is 15 residues. Between the trimmed V and J ends, which lost 5 bases and 2 bases, there was a span of 15 bases. Germline V lookup: CDR1 MNHEY, CDR2 SMNVEV (reference sequence). The CDR3 coding sequence is TGTGCCAGCAGTGTGGGGGGCGTAGGTCAAGAGACCCAGTACTTC. Its translation is CASSVGGVGQETQYF.

In this sample, this clonotype turned up many times. The J gene is TRBJ1-3, the V gene TRBV18; no clear D gene. Trimming stripped 4 bases from V and 0 bases from J, with 10 bases between. Germline CDR1 and CDR2: KGHSH and LQKENI. The CDR3 sequence is 15 residues long. DNA for the CDR3: TGTGCCAGCTCACTCACGGAGCTCTCTGGAAACACCATATATTTT. Its protein product is CASSLTELSGNTIYF.

This clonotype was seen a handful of times. J is TRBJ2-1 and V is TRBV5-1; D gene uncertain. The CDR3 contains 15 residues. Germline CDR1 SGHRS, CDR2 YFSETQ. Trimming pared 4 bases from V and 0 bases from J, leaving 11 bases between. The CDR3: CASSREASSYNEQFF. Written as DNA, the CDR3 is TGCGCCAGCAGCCGAGAGGCGAGCTCCTACAATGAGCAGTTCTTC.

This clonotype occurred many times. The chain carries TRBV5-1 and TRBJ2-1, with 7 bases fitting TRBD2. CDR3 length: 16 residues. J lost 5 bases, V lost 4 bases, and 12 bases had no gene match. In germline, CDR1 is SGHRS, CDR2 YFSETQ. The CDR3 bases are TGCGCCAGCAGCCGGTGGGGTCCTAGCGGAAACAATGAGCAGTTCTTC. This gives the protein CASSRWGPSGNNEQFF.

The table lists this clonotype with many counts. The V call is TRBV11-2, the J call TRBJ2-5, with 10 bases aligning to TRBD2. The CDR3 consists of 16 residues. V was pared by 5 bases and J by 3 bases, with 9 bases of the junction left unmatched. CDR1 is SGHAT and CDR2 is FQNNGV in the germline V gene. CDR3 nucleotide sequence: TGTGCCAGCAGCCAGATCGTAACTAGCGGGGAAGAGACCCAGTACTTC. It translates to CASSQIVTSGEETQYF. The full variable domain, rest sourced from reference TRBV11-2 and TRBJ2-5, is EAGVAQSPRYKIIEKRQSVAFWCNPISGHATLYWYQQILGQGPKLLIQFQNNGVVDDSQLPKDRFSAERLKGVDSTLKIQPAKLEDSAVYLCASSQIVTSGEETQYFGPGTRLLVL.

This clonotype has ten or more counts. The V call is TRBV20-1, the J call TRBJ2-1; D is unresolved. CDR3 length: 13 residues. The germline V gene has CDR1 DFQATT and CDR2 SNEGSKA (reference sequence). V shed 5 bases and J shed 1 base, with 9 bases lying between them. CDR3 amino acids: CSALADSYNEQFF. CDR3 in DNA: TGCAGTGCTTTAGCTGATTCCTACAATGAGCAGTTCTTC.

This clonotype appeared a few times. The genes are TRBV27 and TRBJ2-3, with TRBD2 matching 12 bases. V lost 6 bases and J lost 4; bases outside the gene matches: 14. This CDR3 region has 18 residues. Germline values: CDR1 MNHEY, CDR2 SMNVEV (reference sequence). The CDR3 region has the DNA TGTGCCAGCAGATGGACTAGCGGGGAGATGGGTCCCCCAGATACGCAGTATTTT. Translation: CASRWTSGEMGPPDTQYF.

There are a few counts of this clonotype. The chain has TRBV2 and TRBJ1-6; no clear D. The CDR3 consists of 14 residues. Germline V lookup: CDR1 SNHLY, CDR2 FYNNEI. V was clipped by 6 bases and J by 5 bases, with 11 bases between them. CDR3 sequence reads: CASRPGDHNSPLHF. Written as DNA, the CDR3 is TGTGCCAGCAGACCGGGAGATCATAATTCACCCCTCCACTTT.

This clonotype was detected many times. The V call is TRBV7-2, the J call TRBJ2-1, with D possibly matching TRBD2 (6 bases). Germline V gives CDR1 SGHTA, CDR2 FQGNSA. CDR3 length: 14 residues. V was clipped by 3 bases and J by 6 bases, with 12 bases between them. The CDR3 DNA reads TGTGCCAGCAGCTTCCAAGCGGGCCCCAATGAGCAGTTCTTC. It yields the protein CASSFQAGPNEQFF.

This clonotype was observed at least ten times. This sequence joins TRBV5-1 and TRBJ2-7; 9 bases match TRBD1. The germline gives CDR1 SGHRS, CDR2 YFSETQ. The CDR3 runs 15 residues. V shed 4 bases, J shed 3 bases, and the junction held 8 bases outside the gene matches. The CDR3 spells CASSPRTGAGYEQYF. The CDR3 DNA reads TGCGCCAGCAGCCCAAGGACAGGGGCAGGCTACGAGCAGTACTTC.

The table lists this clonotype with many counts. The chain joins TRBV7-2 to TRBJ2-7; D is perhaps TRBD2 (6 bases). CDR1 SGHTA and CDR2 FQGNSA come from the germline V gene. The CDR3 runs to 14 residues. V shed 3 bases and J shed 3 bases, with 12 bases lying between them. The CDR3 is CASSFGGRVYEQYF. DNA for the CDR3: TGTGCCAGCAGCTTCGGAGGGCGCGTCTACGAGCAGTACTTC.

This clonotype was detected a few times. The chain uses TRBV7-9 and TRBJ2-5; maybe TRBD1 (5 bases). The germline gives CDR1 SEHNR, CDR2 FQNEAQ (reference sequence). Trimming removed 1 base from V and 3 bases from J, with 12 bases in between. The CDR3 is 15 amino acids. CDR3: CASSLGGHLKETQYF. CDR3 coding DNA: TGTGCCAGCAGCTTAGGAGGACACCTAAAAGAGACCCAGTACTTC. Full variable domain (missing parts from reference TRBV7-9 and TRBJ2-5): DTGVSQNPRHKITKRGQNVTFRCDPISEHNRLYWYRQTLGQGPEFLTYFQNEAQLEKSRLLSDRFSAERPKGSFSTLEIQRTEQGDSAMYLCASSLGGHLKETQYFGPGTRLLVL.

This clonotype was picked up many times. The rearrangement joins TRBV2 to TRBJ1-1; tentatively, D is TRBD1 (6 bases). Germline CDR1 reads SNHLY; CDR2 reads FYNNEI. V gave up 7 bases and J gave up 0 bases, with 12 bases separating them. CDR3 size: 14 residues. CDR3 nucleotides: TGTGCCAGCAAAGGGGGGCGGATGAACACTGAAGCTTTCTTT. It translates to CASKGGRMNTEAFF.

This chain joins TRBV7-2 and TRBJ1-1; TRBD1 agrees at 7 bases. V dropped 3 bases and J dropped 0; count of bases not matched to a gene: 4. This CDR3 is 15 amino acids long. Germline assignment: CDR1 SGHTA and CDR2 FQGNSA. The CDR3 spells CASSFSGTVNTEAFF. Here the CDR3 DNA reads TGTGCCAGCAGCTTTTCCGGGACAGTGAACACTGAAGCTTTCTTT.

The chain has TRBV12-3 or TRBV12-4 and TRBJ2-1; 7 nucleotides match TRBD2. With 10 bases clipped from V and 2 bases from J, the junction kept 8 bases outside the gene matches. The CDR3 extends over 14 amino acids. CDR3 residues: CATLIAGAYNEQFF. DNA of the CDR3: TGTGCCACCCTTATAGCGGGCGCCTACAATGAGCAGTTCTTC.

This clonotype has at least ten counts. The chain uses TRBV6-2 or TRBV6-3 and TRBJ2-5; possibly TRBD1 for D (5 bases). The length of the CDR3 is 13 residues. Germline values: CDR1 MNHEY, CDR2 SVGEGT. Trimming stripped 3 bases from V and 5 bases from J, with 10 bases between. The chain's CDR3 is CASSYQGVETQYF. The CDR3 DNA sequence: TGTGCCAGCAGTTATCAGGGTGTGGAGACCCAGTACTTC.

In the case of this clonotype: A much larger clone is a single base away; this may be a read error. The V call is TRBV3-1, the J call TRBJ1-3; tentatively, D is TRBD1 (5 bases). Trimming left V 4 bases short and J 0 bases short, with 19 bases between. The germline V gene encodes CDR1 LGHDT and CDR2 YNNKEL (reference sequence). CDR3 length: 18 residues. CDR3 protein: CASSRDTGTLLSGNTIYF. CDR3 bases: TGTGCCAGCAGCCGAGATACCGGGACGTTACTCTCTGGAAACACCATATATTTT.

This clonotype showed up many times. The chain recombines TRBV18 with TRBJ1-1, with no clear D. CDR3 size: 12 residues. The V end was cut by 2 bases, the J end by 3 bases, with 4 bases between. In germline, CDR1 is KGHSH, CDR2 LQKENI. The CDR3: CASSPSYTEAFF. The CDR3 bases are TGTGCCAGCTCACCAAGTTACACTGAAGCTTTCTTT. Drawing the rest from reference TRBV18 and TRBJ1-1, the complete variable domain is NAGVMQNPRHLVRRRGQEARLRCSPMKGHSHVYWYRQLPEEGLKFMVYLQKENIIDESGMPKERFSAEFPKEGPSILRIQQVVRGDSAAYFCASSPSYTEAFFGQGTRLTVV.

For this clonotype: A much larger clone differs from this one at a single base, so this may be a read error. The conserved closing phenylalanine or tryptophan is absent in this CDR3, likely reflecting a read error. This chain connects TRBV20-1 to TRBJ1-1; no reliable D call. Germline CDR1 is DFQATT and CDR2 is SNEGSKA (reference sequence). V was shortened by 1 base and J by 0 bases, with 12 bases between the two germline ends. The CDR3 totals 15 residues. The CDR3 nucleotides are TGCAGTGCTAGAGTTCAGGAGGCTTTGAACACTGAAGCTTTCCTT. Protein product: CSARVQEALNTEAFL.